Listed below are T cell receptor beta chains from one sample, sequenced in a study of spatial heterogeneity in lung cancer. TCRdb passed the 5' RACE reads through MiXCR, listing each CDR3 protein once. The profile covers more than 35,000 distinct CDR3 sequences, with 5.2% appearing a single time and less than 30% taken by the ten largest. The source was PBMCs, collected at surgery. These receptors all come from a female donor with early-stage non-small cell lung cancer. Each CDR3 is given with its conserved first and last residue. D genes are given only for firm matches. Size is stated for part of the rows, as once, few or many counts, or as a class when the clone is expanded.

J gene: TRBJ1-5; V gene: TRBV7-2; D gene: TRBD1; CDR3 length: 14; clone size: many; CDR3 DNA: TGTGCCAGCAGCCGGGACAGCAGATATCAGCCCCAGCATTTT; CDR3 protein: CASSRDSRYQPQHF
J gene: TRBJ2-2; V gene: TRBV12-3/TRBV12-4; D gene: -; CDR3 length: 15; clone size: many; CDR3 DNA: TGTGCCTCCCGGACTGGGAAAGACTTCACCGGGGAGCTGTTTTTT; CDR3 protein: CASRTGKDFTGELFF
J gene: TRBJ2-2; V gene: TRBV7-2; D gene: -; CDR3 length: 13; clone size: -; CDR3 DNA: TGTGCCAGCAGCTTATCCTCAGACGGGCGGCTGTTTTTT; CDR3 protein: CASSLSSDGRLFF
J gene: TRBJ1-2; V gene: TRBV2; D gene: -; CDR3 length: 15; clone size: many; CDR3 DNA: TGTGCCAGCAGTGAACAGGGGAACCCGGGGTATGGCTACACCTTC; CDR3 protein: CASSEQGNPGYGYTF
J gene: TRBJ2-5; V gene: TRBV24-1; D gene: -; CDR3 length: 11; clone size: -; CDR3 DNA: TGTGCCACCAGTTACACCGGGACCCAGTACTTC; CDR3 protein: CATSYTGTQYF
J gene: TRBJ2-5; V gene: TRBV9; D gene: -; CDR3 length: 13; clone size: few; CDR3 DNA: TGTGCCAGCAGCGTAGGCCGGGGGGAGACCCAGTACTTC; CDR3 protein: CASSVGRGETQYF
J gene: TRBJ2-1; V gene: TRBV6-2/TRBV6-3; D gene: -; CDR3 length: 14; clone size: many; CDR3 DNA: TGTGCCAGCAGTACCCTGGCAGGGCCCAATGAGCAGTTCTTC; CDR3 protein: CASSTLAGPNEQFF
J gene: TRBJ1-2; V gene: TRBV6-2/TRBV6-3; D gene: -; CDR3 length: 13; clone size: -; CDR3 DNA: TGTGCCAGCAGCCCCGGCCGTGATTATGGCTACACCTTC; CDR3 protein: CASSPGRDYGYTF
J gene: TRBJ2-1; V gene: TRBV12-3/TRBV12-4; D gene: -; CDR3 length: 14; clone size: many; CDR3 DNA: TGTGCCAGCAGACCCGGGGGGCCGGGCAATGAGCAGTTCTTC; CDR3 protein: CASRPGGPGNEQFF
J gene: TRBJ1-6; V gene: TRBV28; D gene: TRBD1; CDR3 length: 16; clone size: many; CDR3 DNA: TGTGCCAGCAGTTCACTTAGGGGAGGGGGCAATTCACCCCTCCACTTT; CDR3 protein: CASSSLRGGGNSPLHF
J gene: TRBJ2-3; V gene: TRBV6-2/TRBV6-3; D gene: -; CDR3 length: 14; clone size: many; CDR3 DNA: TGTGCCAGCAGAAGCGGTCGGGGTACAGATACGCAGTATTTT; CDR3 protein: CASRSGRGTDTQYF